This T cell receptor beta chain was identified in a study of T-cell reconstitution after alpha-beta-depleted transplantation in children. General study results and limits: Fresh T-cell production supplied most of the T-cell counts and diversity seen one year after transplant.

Germline CDR1 is LGHNA and CDR2 is YNFKEQ. Trimming removed 1 base at V and 7 bases at J, with 16 bases between. This CDR3 comprises 15 residues. Unique molecular identifiers featured in how the TCRbeta library was prepared. One entry per CDR3 protein, called by TCRdb with MiXCR from the PCR reads. The table shows 480,000 or so distinct CDR3 sequences, with over 9.5% occurring only once. The sample holds many counts of this clonotype. Its antigen is not known. This sequence joins TRBV4-2 and TRBJ2-5, with D perhaps TRBD2 (6 bases). The clonotype comes from a child younger than 10 with inherited bone marrow failure, due to receive a stem cell transplant. This material consisted of PBMCs, taken before TCRalphabeta/CD19-depleted stem cell transplant. DNA for the CDR3: TGTGCCAGCAGCCAAGGTCCCGGGGGAGACGGGACCCAGTACTTC. Amino acids: CASSQGPGGDGTQYF.